This passage covers 17 T cell receptor beta chains from one sample sequenced in a study of CD8+CD57+ T cells in acquired aplastic anemia. Genomic DNA, serving as template, underwent TCR beta VDJ and CDR3 profiling. TCRdb itself ran the reads through MiXCR, one entry per CDR3 protein. The top ten clones hold approximately 32% of a sample with about 210,000 distinct CDR3 sequences, around 60% of them seen once. Material: sorted CD4+, CD8+, or CD8+CD57+ T cells (not recorded which) from PBMCs. The source is a human donor in good health.

The chain joins TRBV11-3 to TRBJ1-5; 7 bases are shared with TRBD1. Germline CDR1 reads SGHNT; CDR2 reads YENEEA. Unmatched junction bases numbered 6, after V lost 2 bases and J lost 5 bases. The CDR3 has 15 amino acids. The CDR3 nucleotides are TGTGCCAGCAGCTTACCGCCAGGGGGTGATCAGCCCCAGCATTTT. Translation: CASSLPPGGDQPQHF. The variable domain in full, with the rest retrieved from reference TRBV11-3 and TRBJ1-5, is EAGVVQSPRYKIIEKKQPVAFWCNPISGHNTLYWYLQNLGQGPELLIRYENEEAVDDSQLPKDRFSAERLKGVDSTLKIQPAELGDSAVYLCASSLPPGGDQPQHFGDGTRLSIL.

The gene calls are TRBV13 and TRBJ1-6; no clear D. Germline values: CDR1 PRHDT, CDR2 FYEKMQ (reference sequence). The CDR3 sequence is 14 residues long. Trimming pared 3 bases from V and 6 bases from J, leaving 9 bases between. Here the CDR3 reads CASSFRRGNSPLHF. For the CDR3, the DNA is TGTGCCAGCAGCTTCAGGCGGGGTAATTCACCCCTCCACTTT.

V is TRBV20-1 and J is TRBJ2-1, with 8 bases lining up with TRBD2. The germline V gene encodes CDR1 DFQATT and CDR2 SNEGSKA (reference sequence). V gave up 2 bases and J gave up 6 bases; unmatched junction bases: 9. This CDR3 is 15 amino acids long. CDR3 sequence: CSARSSAGGSNEQFF. CDR3 sequence (DNA): TGCAGTGCTAGATCCTCGGCGGGAGGTAGCAATGAGCAGTTCTTC.

This clonotype was observed at least ten times. V is TRBV20-1 and J is TRBJ2-3; TRBD2 matches 7 bases. CDR3 length: 14 amino acids. Germline V gene sequence: CDR1 DFQATT, CDR2 SNEGSKA (reference sequence). CDR3 in DNA: TGCAGCGGTTTAGCGGGCCCCAGCACAGATACGCAGTATTTT. Residues: CSGLAGPSTDTQYF.

The chain has TRBV2 and TRBJ1-5; D perhaps matches TRBD1 (6 bases). The CDR3 is 16 amino acids. Looked up from germline, CDR1 is SNHLY and CDR2 is FYNNEI. Trimming took off 6 bases at V and 0 bases at J, with 15 bases between the two ends. CDR3 sequence: CASSPRRTVSNQPQHF. The DNA of the CDR3 is TGTGCCAGCAGCCCCAGACGGACAGTTAGCAATCAGCCCCAGCATTTT.

With respect to this clonotype: A single base separates this from a much larger clone, so it may be a read error. The rearrangement joins TRBV7-7 to TRBJ1-2; TRBD1 might be the D (6 bases). The CDR3 runs to 20 residues. The V and J ends lost 7 bases and 2 bases respectively, with 32 bases between them. Germline CDR1 is SSHAT and CDR2 is FNYEAQ (reference sequence). The CDR3, as DNA: TGTGCCAGCAACTTCTCCCCCCTCTCTTCGGCCCCAGGGGAGAACTATGGCTACACCTTC. Protein: CASNFSPLSSAPGENYGYTF.

The chain combines TRBV7-9 with TRBJ2-2, with D unresolved. Looked up from germline, CDR1 is SEHNR and CDR2 is FQNEAQ (reference sequence). Trimming shortened V by 7 bases and J by 5 bases, and 14 bases separated the two germline ends. The CDR3 sequence is 14 residues long. Here the CDR3 DNA reads TGTGCCAGCACCACGGCGGCAGGAACCGGGGAGCTGTTTTTT. Translation gives CASTTAAGTGELFF. The variable domain in full, completed from reference TRBV7-9 and TRBJ2-2, reads DTGVSQNPRHKITKRGQNVTFRCDPISEHNRLYWYRQTLGQGPEFLTYFQNEAQLEKSRLLSDRFSAERPKGSFSTLEIQRTEQGDSAMYLCASTTAAGTGELFFGEGSRLTVL.

This clonotype has a handful of counts. CDR3 nucleotides: TGCGCCAGCAGCCAAAGGACAGGGGGCCATGAGCAGTTCTTC. It yields the protein CASSQRTGGHEQFF. V gene TRBV4-1 combines with J gene TRBJ2-1, with TRBD1 matching 11 bases. This CDR3 has 14 amino acids. In germline, CDR1 is MGHRA, CDR2 YSYEKL. The trim removed 2 bases at V and 8 bases at J, leaving 2 bases unmatched.

This clonotype was recorded at least ten times. This chain uses TRBV20-1 with TRBJ2-5, with 10 bases matching TRBD2. V dropped 6 bases and J dropped 2; count of bases not matched to a gene: 18. This CDR3 spans 18 amino acids. Germline CDR1 is DFQATT and CDR2 is SNEGSKA (reference sequence). The CDR3 spells CSAEMSSGSPEQQETQYF. The DNA of the CDR3 is TGCAGTGCCGAGATGTCTAGCGGGAGCCCAGAACAACAAGAGACCCAGTACTTC.

Details on this clonotype: An end of the junction does not agree with germline; a read error may underlie this. The V call is TRBV7-9, the J call TRBJ1-5, with D unclear. Germline-derived CDR1 and CDR2 are SEHNR and FQNEAQ (reference sequence). The CDR3 consists of 13 residues. CDR3 loop: CARSPPPGQPQNF. The CDR3 bases are TGTGCCAGAAGCCCCCCCCCCGGCCAGCCCCAGAATTTT.

This chain links TRBV4-1 with TRBJ1-4; D is undetermined. The CDR3 is made up of 14 amino acids. Germline V gene data show CDR1 as MGHRA and CDR2 as YSYEKL. Trimming pared 3 bases from V and 7 bases from J, leaving 12 bases between. The CDR3 DNA follows: TGCGCCAGCAGCCAGGGCGGTTTTGGTGAAAAACTGTTTTTT. Protein product: CASSQGGFGEKLFF.

This clonotype has just a few counts. This clone may be a read error of a much larger clone one base away. J is TRBJ2-1 and V is TRBV5-1; D gene ambiguous. CDR1 is SGHRS, CDR2 YFSETQ, per germline. This CDR3 region has 15 residues. The V and J ends lost 1 base and 3 bases respectively, with 11 bases between them. The CDR3 spells CASSLIRYDYNEQFF. As DNA, the CDR3 is TGCGCCAGCAGCTTGATTAGATACGACTACAATGAGCAGTTCTTC.

About this clonotype: A much larger clone differs by one base, so this may be a read error. The CDR3 end shows no conserved phenylalanine or tryptophan, and so a read error is likely. The chain carries TRBV7-9 and TRBJ1-2; 7 bases line up with TRBD1. The ends lost 5 bases at V and 4 bases at J; junction bases unmatched: 7. Germline assignment: CDR1 SEHNR and CDR2 FQNEAQ (reference sequence). This CDR3 has 14 residues. The CDR3 DNA sequence: TGTGCCAGCAGCCCACCAGGGGGATTCTATGGCTACACCCTC. Translating it yields CASSPPGGFYGYTL.

The V and J genes are TRBV20-1 and TRBJ2-5; a weak D match, TRBD1 (6 bases). The J call may be mistaken, given a closer DNA end match to TRBJ2-7. The V gene's germline CDR1 is DFQATT and CDR2 SNEGSKA (reference sequence). The CDR3 has 13 amino acids. The CDR3: CSAPRVGGYEQYF. The DNA of the CDR3 is TGCAGTGCCCCCCGGGTAGGGGGCTACGAGCAGTACTTC.

The chain carries TRBV7-2 and TRBJ1-2; tentatively, D is TRBD1 (6 bases). CDR1 and CDR2 from the germline V gene are SGHTA and FQGNSA. The CDR3 covers 13 residues. Trimming shortened V by 5 bases and J by 6 bases, and 13 bases separated the two germline ends. The chain's CDR3 is CASSLGHPNGYTF. CDR3 sequence (DNA): TGTGCCAGCAGCCTGGGACACCCTAATGGCTACACCTTC. Using reference TRBV7-2 and TRBJ1-2 for the parts outside the CDR3, the full variable domain is GAGVSQSPSNKVTEKGKDVELRCDPISGHTALYWYRQSLGQGLEFLIYFQGNSAPDKSGLPSDRFSAERTGGSVSTLTIQRTQQEDSAVYLCASSLGHPNGYTFGSGTRLTVV.

The V call is TRBV20-1, the J call TRBJ1-1, with TRBD1 as a possible D gene (5 bases). The CDR3 is 16 amino acids. Trimming removed 0 bases from V and 4 bases from J, with 18 bases in between. Germline V gene sequence: CDR1 DFQATT, CDR2 SNEGSKA (reference sequence). CDR3 amino acids: CSARDGGVQVLTEAFF. In nucleotides, the CDR3 is TGCAGTGCTAGAGATGGGGGAGTGCAGGTCCTCACTGAAGCTTTCTTT.

This clonotype was observed a few times. The chain recombines TRBV20-1 with TRBJ1-2, with a tentative D call TRBD1 (6 bases). V was pared by 5 bases and J by 6 bases, with 16 bases between. Germline assignment: CDR1 DFQATT and CDR2 SNEGSKA (reference sequence). CDR3 length: 13 residues. CDR3 in amino acids: CSAGWQGSDGYTF. CDR3 nucleotide sequence: TGCAGTGCTGGATGGCAGGGGAGTGATGGCTACACCTTC.